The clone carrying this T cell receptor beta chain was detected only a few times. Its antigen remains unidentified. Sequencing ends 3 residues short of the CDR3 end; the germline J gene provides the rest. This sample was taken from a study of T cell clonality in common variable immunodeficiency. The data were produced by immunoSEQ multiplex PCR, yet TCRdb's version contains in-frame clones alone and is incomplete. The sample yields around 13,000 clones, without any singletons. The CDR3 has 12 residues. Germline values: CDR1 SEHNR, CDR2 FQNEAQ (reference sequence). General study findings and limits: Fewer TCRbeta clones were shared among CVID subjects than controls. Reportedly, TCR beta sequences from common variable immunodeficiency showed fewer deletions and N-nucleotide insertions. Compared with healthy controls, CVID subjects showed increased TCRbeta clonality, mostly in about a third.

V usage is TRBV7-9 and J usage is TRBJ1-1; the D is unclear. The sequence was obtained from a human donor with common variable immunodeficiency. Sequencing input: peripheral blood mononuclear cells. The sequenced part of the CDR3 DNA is TGTGCCAGCAGCCGACACCGCAGGGAA. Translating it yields CASSRHRRE. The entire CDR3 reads CASSRHRREAFF. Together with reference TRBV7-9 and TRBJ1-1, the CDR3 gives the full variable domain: DTGVSQNPRHKITKRGQNVTFRCDPISEHNRLYWYRQTLGQGPEFLTYFQNEAQLEKSRLLSDRFSAERPKGSFSTLEIQRTEQGDSAMYLCASSRHRREAFFGQGTRLTVV.